This T cell receptor beta chain stems from a study of a mutant IDH1 vaccine in newly diagnosed glioma. Study summary: Administration of eight vaccinations to patients took place in weeks 1, 3, 5, 7, 11, 15, 19, 23. Vaccination began 4-6 weeks post radiotherapy alone, or with temozolomide cycles. The study, taken as a whole, reports: Top peripheral T cell clonotype shifts appeared unrelated to pseudoprogression.

The assay was immunoSEQ multiplex PCR, and TCRdb's table has in-frame clones only and misses some. The table shows 20,000 to 30,000 clones, with more than 60% occurring only once. The sample's time point: week 5, during vaccination. The vaccine gave 300 ug of a 20-mer mutant IDH1 peptide subcutaneously per dose. Germline V gene lookup returns CDR1 ENHRY and CDR2 SYGVKD. Trimming took 4 bases from V and 12 from J; bases not matched to a gene: 10. This CDR3 is built from 15 residues. This clone was picked up a small number of times. Its antigen is undetermined. The chain recombines TRBV10-3 with TRBJ1-6; TRBD1 aligns across 9 bases. This clonotype was obtained from a man aged 40-50 years with glioma. Some clones in this sample may be carry-over from other donors' samples. Sequenced here: PBMCs, sampled from a glioma patient whose treatment included an IDH1 peptide vaccine. CDR3 in amino acids: CAISGMGQGLEPLHF. Here the CDR3 DNA reads TGTGCCATCAGTGGTATGGGACAGGGTCTGGAACCCCTCCACTTT.